This TCR beta chain originates from a study of blood T cell repertoires in COVID-19. This CDR3 region has 14 residues. V lost 3 bases and J 7 bases, leaving 16 bases between the germline ends. In germline, CDR1 is SGHTA, CDR2 FQGNSA. Clones were sequenced by immunoSEQ multiplex PCR, and TCRdb holds only the in-frame ones, with some missing. The sample has tens of thousands of clones; 91% are singletons. This TCR was recovered from a human donor with active COVID-19. The donor label of this sample is uncertain. The sequencing sample was made of peripheral blood. This chain links TRBV7-2 with TRBJ2-7; D uncertain. The CDR3 spells CASSFRADEAEQYF. CDR3 in DNA: TGTGCCAGCAGCTTTCGCGCAGACGAGGCAGAGCAGTACTTC.